This is a list of T cell receptor beta chains from one sample in a study of blood T cell repertoires in COVID-19. Using immunoSEQ multiplex PCR, the repertoire was profiled, and TCRdb retains in-frame clones only, with some absent. The table includes under 110,000 clones, 85% to 95% detected once. The sample consisted of peripheral blood. Receptors were obtained from a man in his fifties or sixties with active COVID-19. Each CDR3 is given with its conserved first and last residue. The order of the fields is J gene, V gene, CDR3 protein.

j_gene: TRBJ1-2; v_gene: TRBV29-1; CDR3aa: CSVWTSGGYTF
j_gene: TRBJ2-2; v_gene: TRBV5-1; CDR3aa: CASSHKGQGDTGELFF
j_gene: TRBJ2-5; v_gene: TRBV5-1; CDR3aa: CASSLLTSGSEETQYF
j_gene: TRBJ1-3; v_gene: TRBV7-9; CDR3aa: CASSFKGPGPRYSGNTIYF
j_gene: TRBJ2-7; v_gene: TRBV19; CDR3aa: CASSTGQGINEQYF
j_gene: TRBJ2-7; v_gene: TRBV3-1/TRBV3-2; CDR3aa: CASSLDGQGLDYEQYF
j_gene: TRBJ1-5; v_gene: TRBV6-6; CDR3aa: CASSPNSNQPQHF
j_gene: TRBJ1-1; v_gene: TRBV11-2; CDR3aa: CASSLAGGEAFF
j_gene: TRBJ2-7; v_gene: TRBV20-1; CDR3aa: CSASYRLAGGSWTEQYF
j_gene: TRBJ2-2; v_gene: TRBV7-2; CDR3aa: CASSSTYGGRAPGELFF
j_gene: TRBJ1-1; v_gene: TRBV3-1/TRBV3-2; CDR3aa: CASSPQGTEAFF
j_gene: TRBJ1-2; v_gene: TRBV28; CDR3aa: CASSLMGPGSGYTF
j_gene: TRBJ1-3; v_gene: TRBV18; CDR3aa: CASSLQQVSPTRPGNTIYF
j_gene: TRBJ2-3; v_gene: TRBV25-1; CDR3aa: CASSGGSGADTQYF
j_gene: TRBJ1-4; v_gene: TRBV15; CDR3aa: CATSRAGFNEKLFF
j_gene: TRBJ2-1; v_gene: TRBV14; CDR3aa: CASSQPLKWRGSYNEQFF
j_gene: TRBJ2-3; v_gene: TRBV27; CDR3aa: CASRRGGSGSLFITDTQYF
j_gene: TRBJ2-7; v_gene: TRBV5-4; CDR3aa: CASSSKREALGEQYF
j_gene: TRBJ1-2; v_gene: TRBV28; CDR3aa: CASFKGQGSYGYTF
j_gene: TRBJ2-7; v_gene: TRBV2; CDR3aa: CASSRDWSSYEQYF
j_gene: TRBJ2-3; v_gene: TRBV2; CDR3aa: CASSSLGGALTDTQYF
j_gene: TRBJ2-3; v_gene: TRBV15; CDR3aa: CATSPKTGLAVTDTQYF
j_gene: TRBJ2-7; v_gene: TRBV28; CDR3aa: CASRESAYSYEQYF
j_gene: TRBJ2-3; v_gene: TRBV7-3; CDR3aa: CASSAKTVTDTQYF
j_gene: TRBJ2-5; v_gene: TRBV19; CDR3aa: CASSIAHPGGETQYF
j_gene: TRBJ1-3; v_gene: TRBV5-1; CDR3aa: CASSLAGTGSGNTIYF
j_gene: TRBJ2-7; v_gene: TRBV3-1/TRBV3-2; CDR3aa: CASSIQGEQYF
j_gene: TRBJ2-2; v_gene: TRBV29-1; CDR3aa: CSVEDTGGGELFF
j_gene: TRBJ2-1; v_gene: TRBV19; CDR3aa: CASSSGLAPNYNEQFF
j_gene: TRBJ1-4; v_gene: TRBV30; CDR3aa: CAWNARGLANEKLFF
j_gene: TRBJ2-7; v_gene: TRBV29-1; CDR3aa: CSVEGAGAWDEQYF
j_gene: TRBJ2-3; v_gene: TRBV7-9; CDR3aa: CAAQGRPGQWSTDTQYF
j_gene: TRBJ2-7; v_gene: TRBV7-8; CDR3aa: CASSQYDTRDEQYF
j_gene: TRBJ2-1; v_gene: TRBV10-1; CDR3aa: CASAPDGLSRNEQFF
j_gene: TRBJ1-1; v_gene: TRBV9; CDR3aa: CASSPGQGKGMNTEAFF
j_gene: TRBJ2-3; v_gene: TRBV28; CDR3aa: CASSFLTSGSSTDTQYF
j_gene: TRBJ2-7; v_gene: TRBV7-7; CDR3aa: CASSLDSASEQYF
j_gene: TRBJ1-5; v_gene: TRBV3-1/TRBV3-2; CDR3aa: CASSQDLEWPQHF
j_gene: TRBJ1-2; v_gene: TRBV19; CDR3aa: CASTSRTGSHYGYTF
j_gene: TRBJ1-2; v_gene: TRBV28; CDR3aa: CASSVPGGKIYGYTF
j_gene: TRBJ1-5; v_gene: TRBV28; CDR3aa: CASSPDSYSNQPQHF